One sample yielded the 19 T cell receptor beta chains listed below, sequenced in a study of CD8 T cells in ankylosing spondylitis. MiXCR, applied by TCRdb to the 5' RACE reads, yields one record per CDR3 protein. The sample holds 240,000 or so distinct CDR3 sequences, around 10% seen once. Material for sequencing was blood, either unsorted or a sorted T cell fraction (not recorded which). All receptors come from a male donor with ankylosing spondylitis or in good health (not recorded which).

This clonotype was seen more than once but under ten times. This chain connects TRBV19 to TRBJ1-2, with a possible D match to TRBD1 (5 bases). The CDR3 loop spans 14 amino acids. V was pared by 4 bases and J by 2 bases, with 11 bases between. Germline V CDR1 and CDR2: LNHDA, SQIVND (reference sequence). This CDR3 is CASSTRQSNYGYTF. The DNA for the CDR3 is TGTGCCAGTAGTACCCGACAGAGCAACTATGGCTACACCTTC.

The genes are TRBV19 and TRBJ1-1; TRBD1 aligns across 7 bases. With 3 bases clipped from V and 4 bases from J, the junction kept 2 bases outside the gene matches. This CDR3 is built from 13 residues. Per the germline V gene, CDR1 is LNHDA and CDR2 is SQIVND (reference sequence). The CDR3 DNA follows: TGTGCCAGTAGTATGGCAGGGGGCACTGAAGCTTTCTTT. Amino acid sequence: CASSMAGGTEAFF.

This clonotype occurred many times. This chain uses TRBV7-9 with TRBJ2-7; the match to TRBD1 covers 9 bases. The V segment lost 2 bases and the J segment 3 bases; nucleotides outside the gene matches: 2. This CDR3 is 14 amino acids long. CDR1 is SEHNR, CDR2 FQNEAQ, per germline (reference sequence). The CDR3 DNA reads TGTGCCAGCAGCTTACCGGGACAGGGCTACGAGCAGTACTTC. Translating gives CASSLPGQGYEQYF. Combining the CDR3 with reference TRBV7-9 and TRBJ2-7 gives the whole variable domain DTGVSQNPRHKITKRGQNVTFRCDPISEHNRLYWYRQTLGQGPEFLTYFQNEAQLEKSRLLSDRFSAERPKGSFSTLEIQRTEQGDSAMYLCASSLPGQGYEQYFGPGTRLTVT.

The V and J genes are TRBV7-2 and TRBJ1-2, with a tentative D call TRBD1 (5 bases). The CDR3 sequence is 14 residues long. Germline CDR1 is SGHTA and CDR2 is FQGNSA. The V and J ends lost 1 base and 3 bases respectively, with 9 bases between them. The CDR3 DNA is TGTGCCAGCAGCTTAGACGAGGGGCACTATGGCTACACCTTC. Encoded protein: CASSLDEGHYGYTF.

This clonotype occurred many times. The V call is TRBV10-3, the J call TRBJ2-3, with 9 bases aligning to TRBD2. The CDR3 is made up of 15 amino acids. J gave up 3 bases and V 4 bases, and 5 bases lay outside the gene matches. Germline CDR1 reads ENHRY; CDR2 reads SYGVKD. In DNA form, the CDR3 reads TGTGCCATCAGTGCGAATAGCGGGAGTACAGATACGCAGTATTTT. It is translated as CAISANSGSTDTQYF.

This clonotype was detected many times. The chain employs TRBV5-1 and TRBJ2-3, with D maybe TRBD1 (5 bases). V was trimmed by 4 bases and J by 0 bases, leaving 15 bases between them. Germline V gives CDR1 SGHRS, CDR2 YFSETQ. The CDR3 is 16 amino acids. The CDR3 DNA sequence: TGCGCCAGCAGCCCACTTTTAGGACATAGCACAGATACGCAGTATTTT. Translated, it gives CASSPLLGHSTDTQYF.

Ten or more counts support this clonotype. The chain is built from TRBV28 and TRBJ2-5, with TRBD1 identical over 9 bases. The germline V gene has CDR1 MDHEN and CDR2 SYDVKM. The CDR3 has 16 amino acids. The trim removed 4 bases at V and 5 bases at J, leaving 11 bases unmatched. The chain's CDR3 is CASSSAGQGVEETQYF. CDR3 DNA sequence: TGTGCCAGCAGTTCCGCGGGACAGGGTGTTGAGGAGACCCAGTACTTC. Complete variable domain (other parts from reference TRBV28 and TRBJ2-5): DVKVTQSSRYLVKRTGEKVFLECVQDMDHENMFWYRQDPGLGLRLIYFSYDVKMKEKGDIPEGYSVSREKKERFSLILESASTNQTSMYLCASSSAGQGVEETQYFGPGTRLLVL.

This clonotype showed up just a few times. The chain combines TRBV29-1 with TRBJ2-1, with a possible D match to TRBD2 (7 bases). This CDR3 has 14 residues. Trimming shortened V by 3 bases and J by 9 bases, and 18 bases separated the two germline ends. CDR1 is SQVTM, CDR2 ANQGSEA, per germline. The CDR3 sequence: CSVDRGGGRGEQFF. CDR3 coding DNA: TGCAGCGTTGACAGGGGCGGGGGCAGGGGTGAGCAGTTCTTC.

V usage is TRBV9 and J usage is TRBJ2-1; D is unclear. V was clipped by 3 bases and J by 5 bases, with 9 bases between them. This CDR3 spans 13 amino acids. CDR1 and CDR2 from the germline V gene are SGDLS and YYNGEE. The CDR3 coding sequence is TGTGCCAGCAGCGCCGGCCGGAACAATGAGCAGTTCTTC. Its translation is CASSAGRNNEQFF.

This clonotype showed up many times. The chain recombines TRBV25-1 with TRBJ2-2; 9 bases are a match to TRBD2. V dropped 3 bases and J dropped 7; count of bases not matched to a gene: 12. Germline V CDR1 and CDR2: MGHDK, SYGVNS. This CDR3 has 17 residues. CDR3 in DNA: TGTGCCAGCAGTGATTACGGGAGCGGGAGGAGTGTCGGGGAGCTGTTTTTT. Protein product: CASSDYGSGRSVGELFF.

The V and J genes are TRBV14 and TRBJ2-7; D is unresolved. Trimming took off 3 bases at V and 2 bases at J, with 8 bases between the two ends. CDR1 and CDR2 (germline): SGHDN, FVKESK. The CDR3 has 13 residues. The DNA of the CDR3 is TGTGCCAGCAGCCAGTTGGGCCCCTACGAGCAGTACTTC. Protein product: CASSQLGPYEQYF.

This clonotype was seen at least ten times. This chain connects TRBV21-1 to TRBJ2-7; TRBD1, the table's D call, lacks a check against the DNA. TRBV21-1 is given as a pseudogene. The CDR3 covers 14 residues. CDR3 protein: CASSKDGTGDEQYF. The DNA for the CDR3 is TGTGCCAGCAGCAAAGACGGGACAGGAGATGAGCAGTACTTC.

This clonotype was found many times. The chain has TRBV29-1 and TRBJ2-7; TRBD2 agrees at 8 bases. This CDR3 contains 14 residues. J was trimmed by 7 bases and V by 4 bases; bases with no gene match: 12. Per the germline V gene, CDR1 is SQVTM and CDR2 is ANQGSEA. The CDR3 region is CSVVVGGDLSEQYF. The CDR3 DNA sequence: TGCAGCGTTGTTGTCGGGGGGGACCTGAGTGAGCAGTACTTC.

This clonotype was found many times. The rearrangement uses TRBV2 and TRBJ2-3, with 9 bases aligning to TRBD2. This CDR3 comprises 16 residues. Trimming at V came to 5 bases and at J to 0 bases, leaving 6 bases not matched to a gene. In germline, CDR1 is SNHLY, CDR2 FYNNEI. The CDR3 nucleotides read TGTGCCAGCAGTTCGCCTAGCGGGGTCAGCACAGATACGCAGTATTTT. It encodes CASSSPSGVSTDTQYF.

The V gene is TRBV5-1, the J gene TRBJ1-3, with D possibly TRBD1 on 5 matching bases. This CDR3 has 16 amino acids. Per the germline V gene, CDR1 is SGHRS and CDR2 is YFSETQ. V shed 3 bases and J shed 0 bases, with 13 bases lying between them. In nucleotides, the CDR3 is TGCGCCAGCAGCTCGATTTTTGGGGGCTCTGGAAACACCATATATTTT. This gives the protein CASSSIFGGSGNTIYF.

The chain couples TRBV29-1 to TRBJ2-2; D ambiguous. Trimming removed 5 bases at V and 0 bases at J, with 7 bases between. CDR3 length: 13 amino acids. CDR1 and CDR2 from the germline V gene are SQVTM and ANQGSEA. In DNA form, the CDR3 reads TGCAGCGTTATGGCGGCGAACACCGGGGAGCTGTTTTTT. It translates to CSVMAANTGELFF.

As regards this clonotype: This may be a read error, as it is one base from a much larger clone. The chain is built from TRBV5-6 and TRBJ2-7, with 11 positions matching TRBD2. The CDR3 runs to 15 residues. Looked up from germline, CDR1 is SGHDT and CDR2 is YYEEEE. V was pared by 2 bases and J by 7 bases, with 8 bases of the junction left unmatched. This chain's CDR3 is CASSFRLAGLAEQYF. CDR3 coding DNA: TGTGCCAGCAGCTTCCGACTAGCGGGGCTAGCAGAGCAGTACTTC. Drawing the rest from reference TRBV5-6 and TRBJ2-7, the complete variable domain is DAGVTQSPTHLIKTRGQQVTLRCSPKSGHDTVSWYQQALGQGPQFIFQYYEEEERQRGNFPDRFSGHQFPNYSSELNVNALLLGDSALYLCASSFRLAGLAEQYFGPGTRLTVT.

This clonotype was detected many times. The V gene is TRBV7-6, the J gene TRBJ1-1; 7 positions match TRBD1. This CDR3 region has 14 residues. V trimming: 4 bases; J trimming: 5 bases; junction bases outside the gene matches: 7. The V gene's germline CDR1 is SGHVS and CDR2 FNYEAQ. The CDR3 nucleotides read TGTGCCAGCAGCTATTCACAGGGGAGTACTGAAGCTTTCTTT. Amino acids: CASSYSQGSTEAFF. Drawing the rest from reference TRBV7-6 and TRBJ1-1, the complete variable domain is GAGVSQSPRYKVTKRGQDVALRCDPISGHVSLYWYRQALGQGPEFLTYFNYEAQQDKSGLPNDRFSAERPEGSISTLTIQRTEQRDSAMYRCASSYSQGSTEAFFGQGTRLTVV.

At least ten counts were recorded for this clonotype. This CDR3 reads CSANRHGGNQPQHF. The CDR3 region has the DNA TGCAGTGCTAATCGACATGGGGGCAATCAGCCCCAGCATTTT. The gene calls are TRBV20-1 and TRBJ1-5, with D uncertain. The CDR3 covers 14 residues. Trimming stripped 4 bases from V and 2 bases from J, with 12 bases between. The germline gives CDR1 DFQATT, CDR2 SNEGSKA (reference sequence).